This T cell receptor (beta chain) was retrieved from a study of CD8+CD57+ T cells in acquired aplastic anemia. Study background: Sorting CD4+ and CD8+ cells gave DNA averaging roughly 3.2 ug.

Individuals selected for sequencing had exhibited CD8+CD57+ cell expansion on flow cytometry. Severe acquired aplastic anemia was the diagnosis recorded for all patients. Patients were treatment-naive when blood was sampled. It was genomic DNA that served as the template for profiling TCR beta VDJ and CDR3. TCRdb reprocessed the reads with MiXCR, giving one entry per CDR3 protein. The table has approximately 250,000 distinct CDR3 sequences, roughly 82% seen once; the top ten hold approximately 42%. A note on this clonotype: Its antigen is not known.

Study results and limitations: Patients and healthy controls showed no significant CD8+ Simpson's diversity difference.

The clonotype originates from a human donor with aplastic anemia. Sequencing used sorted CD4+, CD8+, or CD8+CD57+ T cells (not recorded which) from PBMCs.

The CDR3 here is CASSGEGRRNTEAFF. The CDR3 coding sequence is TGTGCCAGCAGTGGGGAGGGGAGGAGGAACACTGAAGCTTTCTTT. The J gene is TRBJ1-1, the V gene TRBV7-9; D may be TRBD1 (5 bases). This CDR3 spans 15 amino acids. Germline CDR1 SEHNR, CDR2 FQNEAQ (reference sequence). V dropped 6 bases and J dropped 1 base, with 15 bases sitting between them.